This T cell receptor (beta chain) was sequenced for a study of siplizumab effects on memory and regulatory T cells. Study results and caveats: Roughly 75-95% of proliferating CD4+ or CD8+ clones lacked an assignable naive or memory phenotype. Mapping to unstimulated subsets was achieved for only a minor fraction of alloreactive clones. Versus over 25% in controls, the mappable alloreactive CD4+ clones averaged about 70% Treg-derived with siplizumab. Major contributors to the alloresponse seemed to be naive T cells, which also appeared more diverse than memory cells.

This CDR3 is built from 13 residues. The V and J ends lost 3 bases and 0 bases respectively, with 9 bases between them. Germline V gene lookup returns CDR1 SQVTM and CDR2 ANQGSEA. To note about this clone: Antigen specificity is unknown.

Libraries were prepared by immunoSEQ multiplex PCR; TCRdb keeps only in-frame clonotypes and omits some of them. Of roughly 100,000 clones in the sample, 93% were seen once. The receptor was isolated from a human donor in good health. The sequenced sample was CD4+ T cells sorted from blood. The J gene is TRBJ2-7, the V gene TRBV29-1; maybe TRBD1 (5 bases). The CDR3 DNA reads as TGCAGCGTTGAGGGAAGGGGCTCCTACGAGCAGTACTTC. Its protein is CSVEGRGSYEQYF.